Reported below is one T cell receptor (beta chain). The CDR3 consists of 16 residues. V dropped 3 bases and J dropped 3; count of bases not matched to a gene: 10. Germline assignment: CDR1 KGHSH and CDR2 LQKENI. The data are from a study of T cell changes during pregnancy in multiple sclerosis. Data came from immunoSEQ multiplex PCR; TCRdb stores just in-frame clones and leaves some out. Counted here are 35,000 to 45,000 clones, more than 75% occurring once; the ten biggest clones make up approximately 5.1%. This material consisted of peripheral blood, taken in the third trimester of pregnancy. The sequence was collected from a female donor in good health, enrolled as a control in a pregnancy study. J is TRBJ2-7 and V is TRBV18; 8 bases are a match to TRBD1. The CDR3 spells CASSPPDRGEVYEQYF. CDR3 nucleotide sequence: TGTGCCAGCTCACCTCCCGACAGGGGTGAGGTCTACGAGCAGTACTTC.